The 17 T cell receptor beta chains below were found in one sample sequenced in a study of T cells in narcolepsy. The table came from immunoSEQ multiplex PCR; TCRdb's copy has only in-frame clones and leaves some out. The table records roughly 27,000 clones, roughly 86% of them present only once. The specimen was CD45RA- memory CD4+ T cells from PBMCs. The receptors were gathered from a human donor with narcolepsy.

This clone was seen more than once but under ten times. The rearrangement links TRBV5-1 to TRBJ1-1; D possibly corresponds to TRBD1 (5 bases). Trimming left V 0 bases short and J 4 bases short, with 10 bases between. Germline CDR1 and CDR2: SGHRS and YFSETQ. The CDR3 has 14 residues. CDR3 coding DNA: TGCGCCAGCAGCTTGGTGGGGGGGAGCACTGAAGCTTTCTTT. It is translated as CASSLVGGSTEAFF.

This clone was seen only a few times. This chain joins TRBV10-3 and TRBJ1-6; 7 nucleotides align to TRBD1. Germline CDR1 reads ENHRY; CDR2 reads SYGVKD. Trimming cost V 2 bases and J 6 bases; bases outside gene matches: 1. The CDR3 is made up of 14 amino acids. The CDR3 DNA reads as TGTGCCATCAGTGAGGCAGGGGGTAATTCACCCCTCCACTTT. It encodes CAISEAGGNSPLHF.

The chain couples TRBV6-5 to TRBJ1-1; tentative D call: TRBD1 (5 bases). This CDR3 has 12 amino acids. Trimming removed 5 bases from V and 3 bases from J, with 7 bases in between. Germline V gives CDR1 MNHEY, CDR2 SVGAGI. This chain's CDR3 is CASSTGHTEAFF. The CDR3 nucleotides are TGTGCCAGCAGTACAGGTCACACTGAAGCTTTCTTT.

The chain is built from TRBV2 and TRBJ2-3; D is unclear. The CDR3 is 15 amino acids. Trimming cost V 5 bases and J 1 base, with 13 bases left between them. In germline, CDR1 is SNHLY, CDR2 FYNNEI. CDR3 amino acids: CASSSTPVRTDTQYF. As DNA, the CDR3 is TGTGCCAGCAGTTCAACCCCCGTCCGCACAGATACGCAGTATTTT.

The chain couples TRBV6-1 to TRBJ2-7; D call uncertain. The CDR3 consists of 10 residues. Germline assignment: CDR1 MNHNS and CDR2 SASEGT. V lost 7 bases and J lost 2, with 3 bases in between. The CDR3 here is CASNTYEQYF. DNA of the CDR3: TGTGCCAGCAATACCTACGAGCAGTACTTC.

The chain has TRBV6-1 and TRBJ2-7; no reliable D call. CDR3 length: 13 amino acids. Trimming removed 3 bases from V and 3 bases from J, with 9 bases in between. Per germline, CDR1 MNHNS and CDR2 SASEGT. CDR3 sequence: CASSEAGYYEQYF. The CDR3 DNA sequence: TGTGCCAGCAGTGAGGCCGGGTACTACGAGCAGTACTTC.

The chain joins TRBV7-2 to TRBJ1-1; D gene unclear. In germline, CDR1 is SGHTA, CDR2 FQGNSA. The CDR3 has 14 residues. Trimming took off 1 base at V and 0 bases at J, with 6 bases between the two ends. The CDR3 nucleotides are TGTGCCAGCAGCTTAGGTCAAGTGAACACTGAAGCTTTCTTT. This gives the protein CASSLGQVNTEAFF. Full variable domain (missing parts from reference TRBV7-2 and TRBJ1-1): GAGVSQSPSNKVTEKGKDVELRCDPISGHTALYWYRQSLGQGLEFLIYFQGNSAPDKSGLPSDRFSAERTGGSVSTLTIQRTQQEDSAVYLCASSLGQVNTEAFFGQGTRLTVV.

A single count supports this clone. The genes are TRBV6-1 and TRBJ2-1; 12 bases align to TRBD2. With 0 bases clipped from V and 10 bases from J, the junction kept 7 bases outside the gene matches. Germline values: CDR1 MNHNS, CDR2 SASEGT. The CDR3 is 16 amino acids. DNA for the CDR3: TGTGCCAGCAGTGAAGCGCGGCTAGCGGGGGGGCGGGAGCAGTTCTTC. Protein: CASSEARLAGGREQFF.

V and J are TRBV18 and TRBJ2-3, with D perhaps matching TRBD1 (5 bases). The CDR3 runs to 13 residues. V dropped 3 bases and J dropped 1 base, with 5 bases sitting between them. Per the germline V gene, CDR1 is KGHSH and CDR2 is LQKENI. The CDR3 nucleotides are TGTGCCAGCTCACCGACAGGCACAGATACGCAGTATTTT. It translates to CASSPTGTDTQYF.

The chain is built from TRBV29-1 and TRBJ2-5, with D perhaps given as TRBD1 or TRBD2 (5 bases each). Deletions cut 6 bases from V and 1 base from J, with 18 bases between. Germline CDR1 SQVTM, CDR2 ANQGSEA. The CDR3 is 15 residues long. The CDR3 DNA follows: TGCAGCGTGTCCGGGACCCCCGACGGCCAAGAGACCCAGTACTTC. Its protein product is CSVSGTPDGQETQYF.

This sequence joins TRBV4-1 and TRBJ2-2; 10 bases agree with TRBD1. CDR3 length: 15 residues. Germline V CDR1 and CDR2: MGHRA, YSYEKL. V dropped 5 bases and J dropped 7; count of bases not matched to a gene: 7. The CDR3 nucleotides are TGCGCCAGCAGCGCCGGGACAGGGGTAATCGGGGAGCTGTTTTTT. Residues: CASSAGTGVIGELFF.

The chain has TRBV2 and TRBJ2-7; TRBD2 agrees at 7 bases. The V segment lost 8 bases and the J segment 3 bases; nucleotides outside the gene matches: 7. Germline CDR1 SNHLY, CDR2 FYNNEI. This CDR3 has 13 residues. The CDR3 loop reads CASGSGSDYEQYF. CDR3 DNA sequence: TGTGCCAGCGGTAGCGGGTCTGACTACGAGCAGTACTTC.

The rearrangement links TRBV29-1 to TRBJ2-3, with TRBD1 as a possible D gene (5 bases). Trimming stripped 4 bases from V and 2 bases from J, with 10 bases between. Germline loops: CDR1 SQVTM, CDR2 ANQGSEA. The CDR3 runs 13 residues. CDR3 in amino acids: CSVGRGSTDTQYF. The CDR3, as DNA: TGCAGCGTTGGTAGGGGATCCACAGATACGCAGTATTTT.

The rearrangement uses TRBV5-1 and TRBJ2-1, with 7 bases that match TRBD2. Germline V lookup: CDR1 SGHRS, CDR2 YFSETQ. Trimming took 7 bases from V and 5 from J; bases not matched to a gene: 9. The CDR3 consists of 14 residues. The chain's CDR3 is CASAPSGANNEQFF. DNA of the CDR3: TGCGCCAGCGCCCCGAGCGGGGCGAACAATGAGCAGTTCTTC.

The chain uses TRBV19 and TRBJ2-1; D may match TRBD1 or TRBD2 (5 bases each). The CDR3 is 15 residues long. V lost 6 bases, J lost 5 bases, and 17 bases lay in between. Germline V gene sequence: CDR1 LNHDA, CDR2 SQIVND (reference sequence). CDR3 loop: CASSLTGDANNEQFF. The CDR3, as DNA: TGTGCCAGTAGCCTGACCGGGGACGCGAACAATGAGCAGTTCTTC.

The chain joins TRBV5-1 to TRBJ2-3; TRBD2 matches at 12 bases. The CDR3 is 18 residues long. The germline gives CDR1 SGHRS, CDR2 YFSETQ. J lost 0 bases, V lost 0 bases, and 5 bases had no gene match. As DNA, the CDR3 is TGCGCCAGCAGCTTGGGGACTAGCGGGGCCTCTAGCACAGATACGCAGTATTTT. Protein sequence: CASSLGTSGASSTDTQYF.

The chain employs TRBV19 and TRBJ2-7, with 7 bases that match TRBD2. Per germline, CDR1 LNHDA and CDR2 SQIVND (reference sequence). This CDR3 is built from 14 residues. V shed 5 bases, J shed 2 bases, and the junction held 6 bases outside the gene matches. Here the CDR3 DNA reads TGTGCCAGTAGTTCCCGGGAGGCTCCCTACGAGCAGTACTTC. It codes for CASSSREAPYEQYF.